A selection of T cell receptor beta chains follows, all from one sample in a study of T cells after yellow fever vaccination. TCRdb reanalysed the 5' RACE reads using MiXCR and keeps one entry per CDR3 protein. Of under 500,000 distinct CDR3 sequences in the sample, around 20% are singletons; the top ten hold roughly a sixth. The sample here was PBMCs, taken before the yellow fever booster vaccination. The receptor source for this set is a man younger than 30 who received the YFV17D yellow fever vaccine. The CDR3 runs from the conserved cysteine through the conserved F or W. D genes are given only for firm matches. Size values are once, few and many counts, or a class for expanded clones, and some rows have none.

TRBV20-1	many	TRBJ1-2	-	TGCAGTGCCCCCCCAGGGGCCTATGGCTACACCTTC	CSAPPGAYGYTF
TRBV24-1	many	TRBJ2-5	-	TGTGCCACCAGTGATGTAGGTGAGGAGACCCAGTACTTC	CATSDVGEETQYF
TRBV27	few	TRBJ2-3	TRBD2	TGTGCCAGCAGTCCTTTGACTAGCACTAGCACAGATACGCAGTATTTT	CASSPLTSTSTDTQYF
TRBV6-6	-	TRBJ2-7	-	TGTGCCAGCAACCCCTCGATAGGGGCCACGTCCTACGAGCAGTACTTC	CASNPSIGATSYEQYF
TRBV5-1	few	TRBJ1-2	-	TGCGCCAGCAGCCTTTCTGATTCGGAAGGCTACACCTTC	CASSLSDSEGYTF
TRBV7-2	few	TRBJ2-3	-	TGTGCCAGCAGCTCGTCCCGGGTAGGAGCGGATACGCAGTATTTT	CASSSSRVGADTQYF
TRBV20-1	few	TRBJ2-2	-	TGCAGTGCTAGACAGCTGAACACCGGGGAGCTGTTTTTT	CSARQLNTGELFF
TRBV4-3	-	TRBJ2-7	TRBD2	TGCGCCAGCAGCCAGTGGGGGCCTAGCGGGGGGCAGGCCTACGAGCAGTACTTC	CASSQWGPSGGQAYEQYF
TRBV28	-	TRBJ2-5	-	TGTGCCAGCAGTTTCATAGAGACCCAGTACTTC	CASSFIETQYF
TRBV7-2	-	TRBJ1-5	-	TGTGCCAGCAGCTTAGTTAAAGGCCGGCCCCAGCATTTT	CASSLVKGRPQHF
TRBV29-1	few	TRBJ1-1	-	TGCAGCGGAATGATAGACATAGGGAAAGCTTTCTTT	CSGMIDIGKAFF
TRBV7-2	few	TRBJ1-5	TRBD1	TGTGCCAGCAGCTCGGACAGGCTTGGCCAGCCCCAGCATTTT	CASSSDRLGQPQHF
TRBV6-5	-	TRBJ1-2	TRBD1	TGTGCCAGCAGTTCACAAACCGGGACAGCGACAGGGGCTACGCGTGGCTACACCTTC	CASSSQTGTATGATRGYTF
TRBV4-3	few	TRBJ1-1	-	TGCGCCAGCAGCCAGGCCTCCGGGACTGGAGCTTTCTTT	CASSQASGTGAFF
TRBV20-1	few	TRBJ2-2	-	TGCAGTGCTCAGGACTACACCGGGGAGCTGTTTTTT	CSAQDYTGELFF
TRBV4-1	few	TRBJ1-2	TRBD1	TGCGCCAGCAGCCAAACCGCCACGACAGGGCTCTATGGCTACACCTTC	CASSQTATTGLYGYTF
TRBV6-2/TRBV6-3	-	TRBJ1-5	TRBD1	TGTGCCAGCACCGCCGGGACAGCAAATCAGCCCCAGCATTTT	CASTAGTANQPQHF
TRBV19	-	TRBJ1-1	TRBD1	TGTGCCAGTAGTTTGACAGGGGGCTTCACTGAAGCTTTCTTT	CASSLTGGFTEAFF
TRBV5-1	few	TRBJ2-3	-	TGCGCCAGCAGCTTGGGAGGAACGGAGTTGATGGATACGCAGTATTTT	CASSLGGTELMDTQYF
TRBV15	few	TRBJ2-4	-	TGTGCCACCAGCAGCGGGGGGCTAGCCAAAAACATTCAGTACTTC	CATSSGGLAKNIQYF
TRBV6-6	few	TRBJ1-4	-	TGTGCCAGCAGCTACCAGGGTGGCACTAATGAAAAACTGTTTTTT	CASSYQGGTNEKLFF
TRBV12-5	many	TRBJ1-2	TRBD1	TGTGCTAGTGCCCTCCGGACGGGACAGACTAACTATGGCTACACCTTC	CASALRTGQTNYGYTF
TRBV28	-	TRBJ2-2	-	TGTGCCAGCAGTCTGAAACTGCTCAGACGGGGCTCGAACACCGGGGAGCTGTTTTTT	CASSLKLLRRGSNTGELFF
TRBV6-5	-	TRBJ1-5	TRBD1	TGTGCCAGCAGTTGGACAGGGGGAAGCAATCAGCCCCAGCATTTT	CASSWTGGSNQPQHF
TRBV7-3	few	TRBJ1-1	-	TGTGCCAGCAGCTCCTCGGGGGGCTATGAAGCTTTCTTT	CASSSSGGYEAFF
TRBV12-3/TRBV12-4	many	TRBJ1-5	-	TGTGCCAGCAGCCAAGACAGCAATCAGCCCCAGCATTTT	CASSQDSNQPQHF
TRBV7-2	-	TRBJ2-1	-	TGTGCCAGCACTAGGGGGTTAGACAATGAGCAGTTCTTC	CASTRGLDNEQFF
TRBV5-1	few	TRBJ2-5	-	TGCGCCAGCAGCTGGCCTAAGGTCTCAGAGACCCAGTACTTC	CASSWPKVSETQYF
TRBV20-1	few	TRBJ1-1	TRBD1	TGCAGTGCTAGAGTTGACCCAGGGGGAAGTACTGAAGCTTTCTTT	CSARVDPGGSTEAFF
TRBV5-1	-	TRBJ2-7	-	TGCGCCAGCAGTGACCCGGGGACCCTGGAACAGCAGTACTTC	CASSDPGTLEQQYF
TRBV5-6	-	TRBJ1-1	-	TGTGCCAGCAGGAGGGGGGCGGTGAACACTGAAGCTTTCTTT	CASRRGAVNTEAFF
TRBV5-1	-	TRBJ2-2	-	TGCGCCAGCAGCTTGGGACCAGTTAACACCGGGGAGCTGTTTTTT	CASSLGPVNTGELFF
TRBV7-9	-	TRBJ2-3	TRBD2	TGTGCCAGCAGCTGGACTAGCGGGCCGAGCACAGATACGCAGTATTTT	CASSWTSGPSTDTQYF
TRBV10-3	few	TRBJ1-1	-	TGTGCCATCAGTGAGTCTTGGGGGGCTGAAGCTTTCTTT	CAISESWGAEAFF
TRBV7-2	few	TRBJ2-1	-	TGTGCCAGCAGGGCGGGCAGGGGGGACAATGAGCAGTTCTTC	CASRAGRGDNEQFF
TRBV12-3/TRBV12-4	-	TRBJ1-4	TRBD1	TGTGCCAGCAGACGACAGGGAGGAGAAAAACTGTTTTTT	CASRRQGGEKLFF
TRBV2	-	TRBJ1-1	TRBD1	TGTGCCAGCACAGGGGGACCCACTGAAGCTTTCTTT	CASTGGPTEAFF
TRBV20-1	many	TRBJ2-5	-	TGCAGTGCTGGTCTCGGGACTCTCCAAGAGACCCAGTACTTC	CSAGLGTLQETQYF
TRBV7-2	-	TRBJ2-1	-	TGTGCCAGCAGCTTTGGCAGTAGCTCCTACAATGAGCAGTTCTTC	CASSFGSSSYNEQFF
TRBV20-1	-	TRBJ2-7	TRBD2	TGCAGTGCTAACGGGGGGAACTCCTACGAGCAGTACTTC	CSANGGNSYEQYF
TRBV28	-	TRBJ1-5	TRBD1	TGTGCCAGTAACCGGGACAGTCCCTTTCAGCCCCAGCATTTT	CASNRDSPFQPQHF
TRBV20-1	-	TRBJ2-1	-	TGCAGTGCTACAGGGAATTTCATCAATGAGCAGTTCTTC	CSATGNFINEQFF
TRBV5-1	few	TRBJ2-5	-	TGCGCCAGCAGCCCGAGGCCTTCGCAAGAGACCCAGTACTTC	CASSPRPSQETQYF
TRBV7-7	many	TRBJ2-1	-	TGTGCTAGCAGCTTAGGTCCAAACAATGAGCAGTTCTTC	CASSLGPNNEQFF
TRBV6-5	few	TRBJ1-1	TRBD1	TGTGCCAGCAGTTACCCCGACAGGGCTGAAGCTTTCTTT	CASSYPDRAEAFF
TRBV6-5	many	TRBJ2-5	TRBD1	TGTGCCAGCGCCTTCTCCGGGACAGAGGAGACCCAGTACTTC	CASAFSGTEETQYF
TRBV6-5	few	TRBJ1-6	TRBD1	TGTGCCAGCAGTTATGCCGGACAGGGGGTTCCATCACCCCTCCACTTT	CASSYAGQGVPSPLHF
TRBV7-2	few	TRBJ2-3	TRBD1	TGTGCCAGCACCAATCGTCCGGGACAGCAAGATACGCAGTATTTT	CASTNRPGQQDTQYF
TRBV5-1	many	TRBJ2-7	-	TGCGCCAGCAGCTTGCACGACGGCAGCTCCTACGAGCAGTACTTC	CASSLHDGSSYEQYF
TRBV20-1	few	TRBJ1-4	-	TGCAGTGCTTATATCACGACGCGGGGGGCTGGTGAAAAACTGTTTTTT	CSAYITTRGAGEKLFF
TRBV6-5	few	TRBJ2-3	TRBD2	TGTGCCAGCAGTTACTCAGCGGGGGGGCCAGATACGCAGTATTTT	CASSYSAGGPDTQYF
TRBV6-5	-	TRBJ1-2	-	TGTGCCAGCAGTTACTCTTCGGCCAACTATGGCTACACCTTC	CASSYSSANYGYTF
TRBV20-1	few	TRBJ2-1	TRBD2	TGCAGTGCTAGGATCTGGACTAGCGGGGCGTACAATGAGCAGTTCTTC	CSARIWTSGAYNEQFF
TRBV21-1	-	TRBJ1-6	-	TGTGCCAGCAGCAAGATGACGGTTTCATCCCTCCACTTT	CASSKMTVSSLHF
TRBV7-9	once	TRBJ1-1	-	TGTGCCAGCAGTTCCCCTCCGGGGGGGCCGAACACTGAAGCTTTCTTT	CASSSPPGGPNTEAFF